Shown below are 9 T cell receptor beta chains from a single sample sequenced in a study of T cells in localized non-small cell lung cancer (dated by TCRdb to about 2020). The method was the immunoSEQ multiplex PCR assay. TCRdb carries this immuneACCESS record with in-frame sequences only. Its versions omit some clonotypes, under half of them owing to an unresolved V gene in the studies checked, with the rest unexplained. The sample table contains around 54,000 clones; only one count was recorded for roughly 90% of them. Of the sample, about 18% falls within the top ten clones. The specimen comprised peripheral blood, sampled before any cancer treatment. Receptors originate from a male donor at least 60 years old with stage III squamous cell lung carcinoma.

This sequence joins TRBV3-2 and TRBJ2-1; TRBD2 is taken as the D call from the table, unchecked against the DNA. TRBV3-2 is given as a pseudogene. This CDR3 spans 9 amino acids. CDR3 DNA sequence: TGTGGCTGGAGCGATGAGCAGTTCTTC. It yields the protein CGWSDEQFF.

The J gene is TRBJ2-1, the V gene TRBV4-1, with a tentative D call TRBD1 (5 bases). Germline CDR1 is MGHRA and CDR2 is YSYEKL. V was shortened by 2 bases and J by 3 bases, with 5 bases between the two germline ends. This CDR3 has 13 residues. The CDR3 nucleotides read TGCGCCAGCAGCCAACAGGGCTACAATGAGCAGTTCTTC. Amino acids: CASSQQGYNEQFF.

CDR3 protein: CASSLLGVQPQHF. The DNA for the CDR3 is TGTGCCAGCAGTTTATTAGGGGTTCAGCCCCAGCATTTT. The chain employs TRBV28 and TRBJ1-5, with a tentative D call TRBD1 (5 bases). Trimming stripped 1 base from V and 6 bases from J, with 7 bases between. Germline CDR1 is MDHEN and CDR2 is SYDVKM. The CDR3 extends over 13 amino acids.

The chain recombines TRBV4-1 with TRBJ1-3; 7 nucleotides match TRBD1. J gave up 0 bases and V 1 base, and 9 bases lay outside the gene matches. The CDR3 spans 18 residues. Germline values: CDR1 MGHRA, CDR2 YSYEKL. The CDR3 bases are TGCGCCAGCAGCCAAGCTCCCTTGGGACAGCGCTCTGGAAACACCATATATTTT. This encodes CASSQAPLGQRSGNTIYF.

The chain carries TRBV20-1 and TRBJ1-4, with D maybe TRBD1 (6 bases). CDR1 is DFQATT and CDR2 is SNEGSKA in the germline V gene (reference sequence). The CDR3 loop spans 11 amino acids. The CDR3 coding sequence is TGCCTTGGACAGTTTAATGAAAAACTGTTTTTT. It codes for CLGQFNEKLFF.

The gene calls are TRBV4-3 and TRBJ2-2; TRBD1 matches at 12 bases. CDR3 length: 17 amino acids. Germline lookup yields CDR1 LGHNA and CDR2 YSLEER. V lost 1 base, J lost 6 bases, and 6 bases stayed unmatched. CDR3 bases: TGCGCCAGCAGCCAAGGGGACAGGGGGCCAATAGCCGGGGAGCTGTTTTTT. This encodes CASSQGDRGPIAGELFF.

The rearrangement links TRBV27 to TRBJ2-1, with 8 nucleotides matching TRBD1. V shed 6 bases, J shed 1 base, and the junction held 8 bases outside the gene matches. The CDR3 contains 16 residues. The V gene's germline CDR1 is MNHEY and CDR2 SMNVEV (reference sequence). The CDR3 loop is CASSLLDRASYNEQFF. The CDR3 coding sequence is TGTGCCAGCAGCCTACTGGACAGGGCATCCTACAATGAGCAGTTCTTC.

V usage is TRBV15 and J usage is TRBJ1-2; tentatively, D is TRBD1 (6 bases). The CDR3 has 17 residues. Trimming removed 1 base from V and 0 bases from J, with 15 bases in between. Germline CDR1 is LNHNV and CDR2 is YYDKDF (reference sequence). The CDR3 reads CATSRGGGTFTNYGYTF. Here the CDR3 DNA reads TGTGCCACCAGCAGAGGGGGGGGCACCTTCACTAACTATGGCTACACCTTC.

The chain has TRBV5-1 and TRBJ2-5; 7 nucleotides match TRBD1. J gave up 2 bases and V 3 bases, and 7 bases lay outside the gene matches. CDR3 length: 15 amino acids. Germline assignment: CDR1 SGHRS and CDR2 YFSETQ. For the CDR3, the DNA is TGCGCCAGCAGCTGGGATGACAGGGTTCAAGAGACCCAGTACTTC. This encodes CASSWDDRVQETQYF.